The source of this T cell receptor beta chain is a study of T cell repertoires in cytomegalovirus infection. Background on the study: In public TCR beta signatures, there were indications of both CMV infection and matching HLA type.

TCRdb reanalysed the reads using MiXCR and keeps one entry per CDR3 protein. The repertoire includes hundreds of thousands of distinct CDR3 sequences, more than 20% of them detected once, and 7.5% to 9% sits in the top ten. The CDR3 consists of 16 residues. Germline CDR1 and CDR2: KGHDR and SFDVKD. V shed 3 bases and J 2 bases; nucleotides not matched to a gene: 6. This sequence originates from a human donor in good health (CMV status not recorded). Some clones in this sample may be carry-over from other donors' samples. V and J are TRBV24-1 and TRBJ2-1, with 7 bases that match TRBD2. The sequencing sample was made of CD8+ T cells from PBMCs. CDR3 bases: TGTGCCACCAGTGATACCTGGAGCGGGACCTACAATGAGCAGTTCTTC. Amino acids: CATSDTWSGTYNEQFF.